This T cell receptor beta chain was sequenced during a study of T-cell memory formation after mild COVID-19. Across the study: In these data, TCR clusters were largely donor specific. Whole-study findings and limits: Day 15 to 85 contracting clones showed balanced CD4/CD8; day 15 to 37 expanders favored CD4+. Largely, contracting CD4+ clones fell within CM and EM, and contracting CD8+ clones within EMRA.

Of note for this clonotype: Its specificity is not known.

CDR1 DFQATT and CDR2 SNEGSKA come from the germline V gene (reference sequence). The trim removed 3 bases at V and 3 bases at J, leaving 8 bases unmatched. The CDR3 is made up of 15 amino acids. It was 5'RACE with constant-segment primers that produced the TCR alpha and TCR beta cDNA libraries, which carried sample barcodes and UMIs. One entry per CDR3 protein, called by TCRdb with MiXCR from the 5' RACE reads. The sample includes a few hundred thousand distinct CDR3 sequences, roughly 20% of them seen just once. This TCR was sampled from an adult woman who had mild COVID-19 (a few samples of this study predate the infection). Cell type and time point are not known. This sequence joins TRBV20-1 and TRBJ2-1; TRBD2 matches 7 bases. The sample was PBMCs or a T cell subset sorted from them (not recorded which). The CDR3 reads CSARGLAVGYNEQFF. CDR3 nucleotide sequence: TGCAGTGCTAGGGGTCTAGCGGTAGGCTACAATGAGCAGTTCTTC.